The source of this T cell receptor beta chain is a study of T cells in localized non-small cell lung cancer. TCRdb's table, derived via immunoSEQ multiplex PCR, lists solely in-frame clones and lacks some. The sample records about 74,000 clones, 70% to 85% being singletons. Overall study results and limits: Median detection of top 100 tumor clones in adjacent lung was 57 clones.

Germline V gene sequence: CDR1 SGHKS, CDR2 YYEKEE (reference sequence). Trimming removed 4 bases at V and 5 bases at J, with 21 bases between. The CDR3 length is 16 residues. Points on this clone: Its target is not known.

The chain couples TRBV5-5 to TRBJ2-5; D may be TRBD2 (7 bases). The TCR was taken from an older female donor with stage I lung adenocarcinoma. Sequenced material: peripheral blood, taken before any cancer treatment. CDR3 loop: CASSRGAGARLETQYF. The CDR3 coding sequence is TGTGCCAGCAGCCGTGGCGCGGGGGCGCGGCTGGAGACCCAGTACTTC.